The source of this TCR beta chain is a study of blood T cell repertoires in COVID-19. At the level of the study: Sites across the United States, Italy and Spain contributed samples from acute and convalescent COVID-19. PBMCs, B-cell-depleted T cells, or T cells provided the cDNA or gDNA that made up the material.

Germline CDR1 MGHRA, CDR2 YSYEKL. Trimming removed 1 base from V and 5 bases from J; junction bases left unmatched: 3. The CDR3 is made up of 15 amino acids. Original methodology: Reference gene primer amplification in the assay estimated nucleated cell counts. Clones were read by immunoSEQ multiplex PCR, and TCRdb kept only the in-frame ones, dropping some. V and J calls and clone size are those listed in that table; D and trimming were worked out from the DNA. The sample lists over 40,000 clones, 92% seen once, with more than 10% in the top ten. The V call is TRBV4-1, the J call TRBJ1-5; TRBD1 matches 9 bases. The source of this sequence is a human donor in a cohort sampled during active COVID-19. Material for sequencing was peripheral blood. In nucleotides, the CDR3 is TGCGCCAGCAGCCAAGTTAGGACAGGGGATCAGCCCCAGCATTTT. This gives the protein CASSQVRTGDQPQHF.